Listed here are 14 T cell receptor beta chains from one sample, sequenced in a study of CD8+CD57+ T cells in acquired aplastic anemia. Template material for TCR beta VDJ and CDR3 profiling consisted of genomic DNA. Each CDR3 protein gets one entry after TCRdb re-called the reads with MiXCR. The sample lists around 200,000 distinct CDR3 sequences, about 44% occurring once. Sequenced patients had shown CD8+CD57+ cell expansion by flow cytometry. Input material: sorted CD4+, CD8+, or CD8+CD57+ T cells (not recorded which) from PBMCs. The receptors derive from a human donor with aplastic anemia.

This chain links TRBV11-1 with TRBJ2-3, with 10 nucleotides matching TRBD2. The J segment lost 3 bases and the V segment lost 0 bases, leaving 15 bases of the junction unmatched. Germline lookup yields CDR1 SGHAT and CDR2 FQDESV (reference sequence). The CDR3 loop spans 20 amino acids. The CDR3, as DNA: TGTGCCAGCAGCTTAGCGCTCTCTAGCGGGAGTATACGGTGGACAGATACGCAGTATTTT. Its protein product is CASSLALSSGSIRWTDTQYF.

The chain carries TRBV6-2 or TRBV6-3 and TRBJ1-1; D is perhaps TRBD1 (5 bases). The CDR3 is 14 residues long. The germline CDR1 and CDR2 sequences are MNHEY and SVGEGT. V was shortened by 4 bases and J by 1 base, with 10 bases between the two germline ends. In DNA, the CDR3 is TGTGCCAGCAGTTTTCCGGACACGAACACTGAAGCTTTCTTT. Translation gives CASSFPDTNTEAFF.

The chain uses TRBV6-5 and TRBJ2-7, with D maybe TRBD2 (6 bases). Germline CDR1 MNHEY, CDR2 SVGAGI. V lost 0 bases and J 6 bases, leaving 9 bases between the germline ends. This CDR3 has 13 amino acids. CDR3 sequence reads: CASSYSGGSEQYF. CDR3 in DNA: TGTGCCAGCAGTTACTCGGGGGGATCCGAGCAGTACTTC.

V gene TRBV20-1 combines with J gene TRBJ2-7; 12 positions match TRBD1. CDR3 length: 13 amino acids. CDR1 and CDR2 (germline): DFQATT, SNEGSKA (reference sequence). V dropped 8 bases and J dropped 3; count of bases not matched to a gene: 5. The CDR3 reads CSSGQGAFYEQYF. CDR3 coding DNA: TGCAGTTCGGGACAGGGGGCATTCTACGAGCAGTACTTC.

This clonotype was picked up many times. Relative to the germline gene, one junction end is altered; a read error may explain this. The chain uses TRBV19 and TRBJ1-2; 7 nucleotides agree with TRBD1. The CDR3 totals 13 residues. Germline values: CDR1 LNHDA, CDR2 SQIVND (reference sequence). CDR3 protein: CASSIQGNYGYTF. Written as DNA, the CDR3 is TGTGCCAGCAGTATACAGGGGAACTATGGCTACACCTTC.

This clonotype was seen ten or more times. The chain employs TRBV5-1 and TRBJ2-1; D not certain. The CDR3 is made up of 15 amino acids. The V and J ends lost 0 bases and 4 bases respectively, with 11 bases between them. Germline CDR1 SGHRS, CDR2 YFSETQ. The CDR3 is CASSLAGQVYNEQFF. For the CDR3, the DNA is TGCGCCAGCAGCTTGGCCGGGCAGGTTTACAATGAGCAGTTCTTC. The full variable domain, in which reference TRBV5-1 and TRBJ2-1 provide the parts outside the CDR3, is KAGVTQTPRYLIKTRGQQVTLSCSPISGHRSVSWYQQTPGQGLQFLFEYFSETQRNKGNFPGRFSGRQFSNSRSEMNVSTLELGDSALYLCASSLAGQVYNEQFFGPGTRLTVL.

This clonotype has only a few counts. CDR3: CATSDPSGGGDNEQFF. The CDR3 DNA reads as TGTGCCACCAGTGATCCTAGCGGGGGAGGGGACAATGAGCAGTTCTTC. The chain employs TRBV24-1 and TRBJ2-1; TRBD2 aligns across 10 bases. Germline CDR1 KGHDR, CDR2 SFDVKD. V shed 3 bases, J shed 5 bases, and the junction held 6 bases outside the gene matches. The CDR3 is 16 residues long.

This clonotype was detected ten times or more. V is TRBV3-1 and J is TRBJ2-7; D unclear. The CDR3 runs to 13 residues. From germline, CDR1 is LGHDT and CDR2 YNNKEL (reference sequence). The V end lost 4 bases, the J end lost 0 bases, and 7 bases lay between the germline ends. DNA for the CDR3: TGTGCCAGCAGCCTGAAGTACTCCTACGAGCAGTACTTC. Translation gives CASSLKYSYEQYF.

This rearrangement joins TRBV19 to TRBJ2-1; 7 nucleotides align to TRBD1. The CDR3 length is 14 residues. CDR1 is LNHDA and CDR2 is SQIVND in the germline V gene (reference sequence). The V and J ends lost 3 bases and 7 bases, in that order; junction bases with no gene match: 6. CDR3 amino acids: CASSIDRVLNEQFF. The CDR3, as DNA: TGTGCCAGTAGTATCGACAGGGTATTGAATGAGCAGTTCTTC.

The genes are TRBV2 and TRBJ2-1, with TRBD1 identical over 9 bases. Germline-derived CDR1 and CDR2 are SNHLY and FYNNEI. With V trimmed by 5 bases and J by 5 bases, 10 bases remained unmatched. The CDR3 has 16 amino acids. In nucleotides, the CDR3 is TGTGCCAGCAGTTACTCCGGGACAGGGAGGAACAATGAGCAGTTCTTC. It specifies CASSYSGTGRNNEQFF.

In this sample, this clonotype turned up many times. The chain combines TRBV12-3 or TRBV12-4 with TRBJ1-1; D gene ambiguous. Trimming removed 2 bases at V and 1 base at J, with 5 bases between. This CDR3 region has 13 residues. The DNA of the CDR3 is TGTGCCAGCAGTTTACCCGGGAACACTGAAGCTTTCTTT. Its translation: CASSLPGNTEAFF.

V usage is TRBV12-3 or TRBV12-4 and J usage is TRBJ2-3; 13 nucleotides match TRBD2. V lost 5 bases, J lost 6 bases, and 11 bases stayed unmatched. The CDR3 is made up of 17 amino acids. The CDR3 spells CASSRPPGLAGLDTQYF. In DNA, the CDR3 is TGTGCCAGCAGTCGTCCGCCGGGACTAGCGGGATTGGATACGCAGTATTTT.

V gene TRBV19 combines with J gene TRBJ2-7; the D is unclear. Germline V gene data show CDR1 as LNHDA and CDR2 as SQIVND (reference sequence). Trimming removed 1 base from V and 4 bases from J, with 8 bases in between. The CDR3 covers 13 residues. The CDR3 nucleotides are TGTGCCAGTAGTATAGGTGGCCTTTACGAGCAGTACTTC. Translated, it gives CASSIGGLYEQYF.

The sample holds a few counts of this clonotype. J is TRBJ2-3 and V is TRBV19, with no clear D. Trimming left V 3 bases short and J 0 bases short, with 4 bases between. CDR1 is LNHDA, CDR2 SQIVND, per germline (reference sequence). This CDR3 has 13 residues. CDR3 bases: TGTGCCAGTAGTATTGGTAGCACAGATACGCAGTATTTT. Translation: CASSIGSTDTQYF.